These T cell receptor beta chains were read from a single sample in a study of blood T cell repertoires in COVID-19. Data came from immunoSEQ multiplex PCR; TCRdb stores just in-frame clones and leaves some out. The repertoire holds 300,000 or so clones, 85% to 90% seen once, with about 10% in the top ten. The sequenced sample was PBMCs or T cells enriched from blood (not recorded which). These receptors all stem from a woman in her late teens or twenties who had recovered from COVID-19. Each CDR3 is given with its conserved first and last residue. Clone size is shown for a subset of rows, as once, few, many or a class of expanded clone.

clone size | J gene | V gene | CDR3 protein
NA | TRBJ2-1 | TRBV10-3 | CAISVGGVSNEQFF
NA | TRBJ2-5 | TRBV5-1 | CASSLTSGQETQYF
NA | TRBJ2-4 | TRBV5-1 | CASSLWAGEVNIQYF
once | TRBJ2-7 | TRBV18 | CASSLTGFSYEQYF
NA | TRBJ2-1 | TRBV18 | CASSTSVSSYNEQFF
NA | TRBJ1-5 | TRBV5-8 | CASSLSGHFSNQPQHF
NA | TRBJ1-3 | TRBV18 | CASSHGQGAGNTIYF
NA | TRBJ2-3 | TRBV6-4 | CASSELARATDTQYF
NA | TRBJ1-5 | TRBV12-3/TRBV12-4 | CASSLSSNQPQHF
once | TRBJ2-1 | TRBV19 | CASRGGLAGDNEQFF
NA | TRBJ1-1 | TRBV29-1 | CSVPTDRGSATEAFF
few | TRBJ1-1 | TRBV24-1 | CAIGTGGLNTEAFF
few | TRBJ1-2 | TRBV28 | CASSLNRGRFGYTF
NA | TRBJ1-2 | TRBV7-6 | CASSLAVAGRDGYTF
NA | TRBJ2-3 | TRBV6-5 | CASTFSGGSTDTQYF
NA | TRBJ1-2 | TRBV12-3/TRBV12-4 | CASSFGAEYGYTF
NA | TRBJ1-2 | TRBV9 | CASSADRWGGYTF
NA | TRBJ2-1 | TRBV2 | CASVEQGTYNEQFF
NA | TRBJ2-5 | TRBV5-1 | CASSLETSGAETQYF
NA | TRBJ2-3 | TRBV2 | CASSEVVPSSQTQHRYRDTQYF
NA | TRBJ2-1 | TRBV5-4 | CASSRVDRDNNEQFF
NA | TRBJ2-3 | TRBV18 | CASSRDSGLPGDTDTQYF
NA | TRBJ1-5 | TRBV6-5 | CASSPERSNQPQHF
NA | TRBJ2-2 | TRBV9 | CASSVAEYGLAGGTYAGELFF
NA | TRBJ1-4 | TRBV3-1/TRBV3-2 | CASSPEALMNEKLFF
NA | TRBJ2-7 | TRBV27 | CASTSVGGPYEQYF
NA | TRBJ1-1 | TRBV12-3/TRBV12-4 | CASRTGGRTEAFF
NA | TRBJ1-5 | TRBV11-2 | CASSQGQTNQPQHF
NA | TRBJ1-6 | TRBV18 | CASSLGGSNSPLHF
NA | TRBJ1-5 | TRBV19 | CASSIGRGLRNQPQHF
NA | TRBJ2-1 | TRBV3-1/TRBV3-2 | CASRRQGQLHEQFF
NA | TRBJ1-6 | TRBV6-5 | CASLRDRDSPLHF
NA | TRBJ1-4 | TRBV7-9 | CASSPRASNEKLFF
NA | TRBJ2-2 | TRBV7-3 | CASSPGHTGELFF
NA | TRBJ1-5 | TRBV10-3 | CAIGTGGFQPQHF
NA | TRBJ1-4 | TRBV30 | CAWSPFLRVTNEKLFF
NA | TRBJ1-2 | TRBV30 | CAWSPQDYGYTF
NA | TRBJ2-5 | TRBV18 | CASSPGETQYF
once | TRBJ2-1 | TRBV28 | CASSWDGGLSYNEQFF
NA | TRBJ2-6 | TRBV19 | CASSIEYLYSGANVLTF
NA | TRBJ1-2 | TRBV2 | CASTTEYGYTF
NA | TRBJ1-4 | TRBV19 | CASSSRQGREKLFF
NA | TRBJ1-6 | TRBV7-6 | CASRQTGGFNSPLHF
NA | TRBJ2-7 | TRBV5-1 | CASSPGGVSYEQYF
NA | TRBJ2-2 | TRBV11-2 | CASSGGLADVELFF
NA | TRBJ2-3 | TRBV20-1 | CSASDPSGSGDTQYF
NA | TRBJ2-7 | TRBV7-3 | CASSSGLAGGKQYF
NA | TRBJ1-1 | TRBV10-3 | CAIKGQGVNTEAFF
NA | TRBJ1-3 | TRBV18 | CASAWTVSSGNTIYF
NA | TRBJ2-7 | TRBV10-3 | CAITAGPSGGVYEQYF
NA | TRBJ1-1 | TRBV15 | CATSTPPGRDTEAFF
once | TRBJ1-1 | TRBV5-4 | CASSLGGGSTEAFF
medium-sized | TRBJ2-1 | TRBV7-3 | CASSLIGGGGNEQFF
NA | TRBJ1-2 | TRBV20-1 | CSARGGLGTGDFPNYGYTF
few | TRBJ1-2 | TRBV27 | CASSFGPLYGYTF
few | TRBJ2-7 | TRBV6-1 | CASSEAVAGGYEQYF
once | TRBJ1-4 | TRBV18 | CASSRGANEKLFF